Following are 11 T cell receptor beta chains from one sample sequenced in a study of shared clonotypes between healthy human individuals. The method was immunoSEQ multiplex PCR; TCRdb's version includes in-frame clones alone and lacks a portion of them. The sample carries 2 million to 3 million clones, over 85% recorded once. Sequenced: naive CD4+ T cells from PBMCs. The subset is: CD45RA+ positively selected. The receptors were sampled from a man younger than 35 in good health. Some clones in this sample may be carry-over from other donors' samples.

V usage is TRBV7-9 and J usage is TRBJ2-5; the D gene is possibly TRBD2 (5 bases). V gave up 4 bases and J gave up 2 bases, with 14 bases separating them. The CDR3 extends over 15 amino acids. Germline assignment: CDR1 SEHNR and CDR2 FQNEAQ (reference sequence). Here the CDR3 DNA reads TGTGCCAGCAGCTACCGGACTGGGGTACAAGAGACCCAGTACTTC. Amino acids: CASSYRTGVQETQYF. Supplemented by reference TRBV7-9 and TRBJ2-5, the full variable domain reads DTGVSQNPRHKITKRGQNVTFRCDPISEHNRLYWYRQTLGQGPEFLTYFQNEAQLEKSRLLSDRFSAERPKGSFSTLEIQRTEQGDSAMYLCASSYRTGVQETQYFGPGTRLLVL.

Comments on this clone: The identical CDR3 is also encoded by other nucleotide sequences in the sample. CDR3 nucleotide sequence: TGCAGTGCTAGGTCAGGCTATGGCTACACCTTC. Translating gives CSARSGYGYTF. The rearrangement uses TRBV20-1 and TRBJ1-2, with no clear D. V was pared by 3 bases and J by 4 bases, with 6 bases between. Germline lookup yields CDR1 DFQATT and CDR2 SNEGSKA (reference sequence). The length of the CDR3 is 11 residues.

The rearrangement links TRBV19 to TRBJ2-7; TRBD2 matches 8 bases. Germline lookup yields CDR1 LNHDA and CDR2 SQIVND (reference sequence). Trimming cost V 8 bases and J 0 bases; bases outside gene matches: 6. The CDR3 runs to 14 residues. The chain's CDR3 is CASATLAASYEQYF. The DNA of the CDR3 is TGTGCCAGTGCCACACTAGCGGCCTCCTACGAGCAGTACTTC.

This clone was counted a few times. Other DNA sequences from this sample encode an identical CDR3 as well. This rearrangement joins TRBV5-1 to TRBJ1-1; no definite D call. There are 14 residues in the CDR3. The germline V gene has CDR1 SGHRS and CDR2 YFSETQ. V lost 0 bases and J 1 base, leaving 7 bases between the germline ends. The CDR3 reads CASSLDKPNTEAFF. The CDR3 nucleotides read TGCGCCAGCAGCTTGGACAAGCCGAACACTGAAGCTTTCTTT.

The rearrangement joins TRBV29-1 to TRBJ2-6, with 13 bases matching TRBD2. V lost 7 bases to trimming and J lost 4 bases; unmatched junction nucleotides: 7. The CDR3 runs 16 residues. Germline CDR1 and CDR2: SQVTM and ANQGSEA. CDR3 sequence: CSALLAGGAGANVLTF. The CDR3 DNA reads as TGCAGCGCGTTACTAGCGGGAGGGGCCGGGGCCAACGTCCTGACTTTC.

The chain employs TRBV7-9 and TRBJ1-5, with unresolved D. This CDR3 contains 16 residues. The germline gives CDR1 SEHNR, CDR2 FQNEAQ (reference sequence). V was pared by 2 bases and J by 0 bases, with 11 bases between. The CDR3 nucleotides are TGTGCCAGCAGCTTACGGGGAGATAGTAGCAATCAGCCCCAGCATTTT. Translation gives CASSLRGDSSNQPQHF.

The chain couples TRBV11-3 to TRBJ2-1; 11 nucleotides align to TRBD2. Germline CDR1 reads SGHNT; CDR2 reads YENEEA. CDR3 length: 17 residues. V trimming: 4 bases; J trimming: 4 bases; junction bases outside the gene matches: 9. CDR3 DNA sequence: TGTGCCAGCAGCTCGGGCCTCGGGACTAGCGGTTACAATGAGCAGTTCTTC. Protein: CASSSGLGTSGYNEQFF.

The chain carries TRBV7-2 and TRBJ1-1; no clear D gene. The CDR3 contains 12 residues. V lost 1 base and J 11 bases, leaving 11 bases between the germline ends. Germline assignment: CDR1 SGHTA and CDR2 FQGNSA. In DNA, the CDR3 is TGTGCCAGCAGCTTAGACGGCCCGCAGGCTTTCTTT. It specifies CASSLDGPQAFF.

Here the CDR3 DNA reads TGTGCCAGCAGCACCTACAGGGGGAGGAACACTGAAGCTTTCTTT. This gives the protein CASSTYRGRNTEAFF. The chain has TRBV11-2 and TRBJ1-1, with 8 bases identical to TRBD1. The germline CDR1 and CDR2 sequences are SGHAT and FQNNGV. The CDR3 contains 15 residues. The J segment lost 1 base and the V segment lost 5 bases, leaving 6 bases of the junction unmatched.

This chain's CDR3 is CASSDFYGYTF. CDR3 sequence (DNA): TGTGCCAGCAGCGACTTCTATGGCTACACCTTC. The J gene is TRBJ1-2, the V gene TRBV27, with unresolved D. The CDR3 spans 11 residues. The V gene lost 6 bases and the J gene lost 4 bases, with 6 bases spanning the gap. Germline loops: CDR1 MNHEY, CDR2 SMNVEV (reference sequence).

This chain uses TRBV28 with TRBJ1-3; 7 bases line up with TRBD1. The CDR3 consists of 15 residues. V trimming: 4 bases; J trimming: 4 bases; junction bases outside the gene matches: 7. Germline values: CDR1 MDHEN, CDR2 SYDVKM. For the CDR3, the DNA is TGTGCCAGCAGTTCAGGGGGGGGCGAAGGAAACACCATATATTTT. Protein product: CASSSGGGEGNTIYF.